This note documents a single T cell receptor (beta chain) sequence. Its recognized antigen is unknown. No much larger clonotype is one base removed from it; base qualities were not supplied. Donors formed part of the validation cohort, which comprised over a hundred subjects and was distinct from the first cohort of several hundred subjects. The CDR3 has 13 amino acids, counting the end cysteine and phenylalanine. Kept here is only the CDR3 DNA, which spans 39 bases and is read in frame from base 1. The germline V gene encodes CDR1 MNHEY and CDR2 SVGAGI. This sample was taken from a study of cytomegalovirus exposure and HLA in healthy donors (dated by TCRdb to between 2016 and 2019). Looking at the study overall: According to a later analysis, one platform produced both the roughly 130 validation repertoires and the 700 or so repertoires of the first cohort. The aim of the study was to test whether cataloging public T cell receptors could identify signatures of past pathogen exposure. In addition to the first cohort of 666 subjects, a separate validation cohort of approximately 130 different subjects was used. High-throughput TCR immunosequencing, statistical association of individual TCRs with disease status, and machine learning were combined to predict cytomegalovirus infection status.

Summary of the overall study and its limitations: A later analysis lacked HLA typing for the validation cohort, so it scored co-occurrence in that cohort across all 110 or so repertoires. The study gave a list of roughly 150 TCR beta chains associated with cytomegalovirus. Of the cluster scores, roughly 95% were above 0 in a later analysis, which found that TCRs clustered in the first cohort also tended to co-occur in the roughly 130 validation repertoires. The classifier was reported to diagnose cytomegalovirus status with high specificity and sensitivity in both the original and validation cohorts. In vitro tests confirmed that three of the cytomegalovirus-associated TCR beta chains recognize cytomegalovirus antigens. According to the authors, the approach could potentially be generalized to other disease states and immunological phenotypes. While some public TCRs were present in many individuals, most TCR sequences turned up only very rarely across donors.

Library creation used the immunoSEQ multiplex PCR assay. In the original analysis: To diagnose cytomegalovirus status from the catalog of TCR beta chain sequences, a statistical classification framework was built. The table comes from immuneACCESS by way of TCRdb, which keeps in-frame sequences with V and J called. Part of the clones is missing from these tables; in studies checked, under half for an unresolved V gene and the rest for unknown reasons. V, J and clone size were drawn from that table, and D and trimming were deduced from the DNA. Present in this sample are roughly 150,000 clones, over 80% of which were seen just once. The ten biggest clones cover under 2.5% of the sample.

This receptor was taken from a young man in good health and CMV-seropositive. Source material: PBMCs. The chain uses TRBV6-5 and TRBJ2-5; a tentative D call is TRBD1 (5 bases match). The DNA is TGTGCAATATCCCTAGGGGATGGGGAGACCCAGTACTTC. Its protein reads: CAISLGDGETQYF.